This TCR beta chain was retrieved from a study of beta chain features in type 1 diabetes. Study at large: There was similarity between patients and healthy donors in age, gender and cell yields. General study results and limits: TCRB repertoires of naive, central memory and Treg cells appeared more similar among patients than among healthy donors.

Comment on this clone: What it binds is not known.

V shed 6 bases and J 1 base; nucleotides not matched to a gene: 9. The CDR3 spans 16 residues. CDR1 is LNHDA, CDR2 SQIVND, per germline (reference sequence). Purity exceeding 95% was reached by all sorted populations. As every portion of the isolated RNA was reverse transcribed, the sequencing read expressed TCRB transcripts. The data were produced by immunoSEQ multiplex PCR, yet TCRdb's version contains in-frame clones alone and is incomplete. Of about 320,000 clones listed, 11% to 15% are singletons. What was sequenced was central memory CD4+ T cells from blood. The genes are TRBV19 and TRBJ1-5; 7 bases are a match to TRBD1. The receptor was isolated from a man aged 30 to 45 in good health. As DNA, the CDR3 is TGTGCCAGTAGGACCCGGGACAGAGCGAGCAATCAGCCCCAGCATTTT. Its translation: CASRTRDRASNQPQHF.